This TCR beta chain originates from a study of a mutant IDH1 vaccine in newly diagnosed glioma. Study overall: Vaccines were first given 4-6 weeks after radiotherapy alone, or with temozolomide cycles. Patients' prior therapy spanned radiotherapy, temozolomide, or both; most underwent both.

Germline CDR1 reads SGHTA; CDR2 reads FQGNSA. The V end was cut by 1 base, the J end by 2 bases, with 12 bases between. The CDR3 has 16 amino acids. The time point denotes: week 11, during vaccination. Vaccination comprised doses that each held 300 ug of mutant IDH1 20-mer peptide, plus topical imiquimod. Donor diagnoses consisted of new WHO grade 3 or 4 IDH1-mutant, ATRX-lost astrocytomas. A word on this clone: Antigen: not known.

The method was immunoSEQ multiplex PCR; TCRdb's version includes in-frame clones alone and lacks a portion of them. Of 30,000 to 40,000 clones in the sample, around 84% were seen once. The sequenced sample was PBMCs, obtained from a glioma patient whose treatment included an IDH1 peptide vaccine. The TCR comes from a man aged 40-55 years with glioma. The V gene is TRBV7-2, the J gene TRBJ1-5; D gene uncertain. This CDR3 is CASSLERRERNQPQHF. The CDR3 nucleotides are TGTGCCAGCAGCTTAGAGAGGAGGGAACGCAATCAGCCCCAGCATTTT. The variable domain in full, completed from reference TRBV7-2 and TRBJ1-5, reads GAGVSQSPSNKVTEKGKDVELRCDPISGHTALYWYRQSLGQGLEFLIYFQGNSAPDKSGLPSDRFSAERTGGSVSTLTIQRTQQEDSAVYLCASSLERRERNQPQHFGDGTRLSIL.